This T cell receptor (beta chain) derives from a study of cytomegalovirus exposure and HLA in healthy donors. Study-level points and caveats: Later genetic work tied a missense DCLRE1C variant to beta-chain V and J trimming.

The PCR ran on 60 Vbeta and 13 Jbeta primers. Profiling relied on immunoSEQ multiplex PCR, and the TCRdb table lists in-frame clones only, not all of them. Among fewer than 150,000 clones listed, about 74% were seen once. Worth noting for this clone: Antigen unknown.

This receptor was taken from a woman between 50 and 59 years old in good health and CMV-seropositive. The source material was PBMCs.

The CDR3, as DNA: TGTGCCAGCAGTTACTCAGCCGGGATCGAGCAGTACTTC. Encoded protein: CASSYSAGIEQYF. V gene TRBV6-5 combines with J gene TRBJ2-7; perhaps TRBD2 as D (5 bases). The V and J ends lost 0 bases and 6 bases respectively, with 9 bases between them. Germline V CDR1 and CDR2: MNHEY, SVGAGI. This CDR3 is built from 13 residues.